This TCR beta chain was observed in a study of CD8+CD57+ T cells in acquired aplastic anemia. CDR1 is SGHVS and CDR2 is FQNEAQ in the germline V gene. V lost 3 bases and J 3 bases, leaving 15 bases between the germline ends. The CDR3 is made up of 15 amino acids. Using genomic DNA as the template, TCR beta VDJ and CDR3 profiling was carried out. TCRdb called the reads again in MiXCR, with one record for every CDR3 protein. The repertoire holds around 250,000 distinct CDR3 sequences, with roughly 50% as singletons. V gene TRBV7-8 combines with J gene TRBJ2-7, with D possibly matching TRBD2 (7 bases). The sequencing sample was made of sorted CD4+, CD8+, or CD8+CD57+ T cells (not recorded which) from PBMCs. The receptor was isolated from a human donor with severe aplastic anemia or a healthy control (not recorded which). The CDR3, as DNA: TGTGCCAGCAGCTTGGACGGGGGGCCGGACTACGAGCAGTACTTC. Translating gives CASSLDGGPDYEQYF.